The entry below gives a single T cell receptor beta chain sequence along with its context. Its antigen is undetermined. Survey level was the resolution at which the v3.0 immunoSEQ assay ran. TCRdb keeps only in-frame clones here, not all; method: immunoSEQ multiplex PCR. The table shows 20,000 to 25,000 clones, with approximately 80% occurring only once. Each sample contained roughly 0.95-10 million cryopreserved PBMC, thawed before DNA extraction. The CDR3 contains 12 residues. CDR1 is MNHNY, CDR2 SVGAGI, per germline (reference sequence). V lost 6 bases to trimming and J lost 4 bases, with 7 bases between them. This specimen belongs to a study of long-term antiretroviral therapy in people with HIV. Study-wide results and caveats: Clonotypes expanded prior to ART showed repertoire dominance at all sampled time points.

The chain links TRBV6-6 to TRBJ1-3, with D possibly being TRBD1 (5 bases). Sequencing was performed on unsorted PBMCs, taken 0.7 years before starting antiretroviral therapy. The TCR sequence derives from a young man with HIV. CDR3 loop: CASRGVGNTIYF. The CDR3 bases are TGTGCCAGCAGAGGGGTAGGAAACACCATATATTTT.